The next 21 T cell receptor beta chains were all read from a single sample in a study of technical replicates of blood from several donors. Clones were read by immunoSEQ multiplex PCR, and TCRdb kept only the in-frame ones, dropping some. The data show 40,000 to 60,000 clones, with about 86% seen just once and 5.6% held by the top ten. The sample taken for sequencing was PBMCs. These receptors originate from a human donor in good health. Some clones in this sample may be carry-over from other donors' samples.

The chain joins TRBV12-5 to TRBJ2-3; 8 bases agree with TRBD1. This CDR3 is built from 16 residues. V dropped 6 bases and J dropped 4; count of bases not matched to a gene: 12. The V gene's germline CDR1 is LGHNT and CDR2 FRNRAP. Here the CDR3 DNA reads TGTGCTAGTGGCCTTGACGCAGGGGGCGCATCAGATACGCAGTATTTT. Residues: CASGLDAGGASDTQYF.

This chain connects TRBV2 to TRBJ1-1; D remains unclear. The V gene lost 6 bases and the J gene lost 3 bases, with 8 bases spanning the gap. This CDR3 region has 12 residues. Germline V CDR1 and CDR2: SNHLY, FYNNEI. The CDR3: CASSLGDTEAFF. DNA for the CDR3: TGTGCCAGCAGCCTCGGGGACACTGAAGCTTTCTTT.

V usage is TRBV5-4 and J usage is TRBJ1-6, with D perhaps TRBD1 (5 bases). The germline gives CDR1 SGHNT, CDR2 YYREEE (reference sequence). The CDR3 runs 14 residues. V lost 0 bases to trimming and J lost 6 bases, with 7 bases between them. The CDR3 spells CASSLDRFNSPLHF. CDR3 sequence (DNA): TGTGCCAGCAGCTTGGACAGGTTTAATTCACCCCTCCACTTT.

The V call is TRBV9, the J call TRBJ2-2; TRBD2 matches at 14 bases. Losses at the gene ends were 3 bases for V and 4 bases for J; bases not matched to a gene: 8. The CDR3 runs to 18 residues. Germline V gene lookup returns CDR1 SGDLS and CDR2 YYNGEE. The CDR3 coding sequence is TGTGCCAGCAGCGAGGGACTAGCGGGGGTAGGGGGCACCGGGGAGCTGTTTTTT. Translated, it gives CASSEGLAGVGGTGELFF.

This chain's CDR3 is CASSLAGSGGASEQFF. As DNA, the CDR3 is TGCGCCAGCAGCTTGGCGGGGAGCGGGGGGGCTTCTGAGCAGTTCTTC. The chain is built from TRBV5-1 and TRBJ2-1, with 10 bases that match TRBD2. The germline V gene encodes CDR1 SGHRS and CDR2 YFSETQ. This CDR3 spans 16 amino acids. J was trimmed by 9 bases and V by 0 bases; bases with no gene match: 9.

The V gene is TRBV29-1, the J gene TRBJ2-7; 8 bases agree with TRBD2. Germline values: CDR1 SQVTM, CDR2 ANQGSEA. The CDR3 runs to 12 residues. With 6 bases clipped from V and 7 bases from J, the junction kept 8 bases outside the gene matches. CDR3 protein: CSVAREGREQYF. DNA of the CDR3: TGCAGCGTCGCCCGGGAGGGGCGAGAGCAGTACTTC.

This chain links TRBV5-1 with TRBJ2-7, with 15 bases identical to TRBD2. This CDR3 has 17 residues. In germline, CDR1 is SGHRS, CDR2 YFSETQ. The V segment lost 0 bases and the J segment 2 bases; nucleotides outside the gene matches: 3. The DNA for the CDR3 is TGCGCCAGCAGCTTGGGGACTAGCGGGAGGGCAACCTACGAGCAGTACTTC. It specifies CASSLGTSGRATYEQYF. Together with reference TRBV5-1 and TRBJ2-7, the CDR3 gives the full variable domain: KAGVTQTPRYLIKTRGQQVTLSCSPISGHRSVSWYQQTPGQGLQFLFEYFSETQRNKGNFPGRFSGRQFSNSRSEMNVSTLELGDSALYLCASSLGTSGRATYEQYFGPGTRLTVT.

V is TRBV5-6 and J is TRBJ2-1; D is perhaps TRBD2 (5 bases). V lost 0 bases, J lost 2 bases, and 12 bases lay in between. CDR1 and CDR2 (germline): SGHDT, YYEEEE. The CDR3 runs 16 residues. The CDR3 protein is CASSLGGRYTYNEQFF. Written as DNA, the CDR3 is TGTGCCAGCAGCTTGGGTGGGAGATATACCTACAATGAGCAGTTCTTC.

The genes are TRBV11-2 and TRBJ1-2; 7 nucleotides align to TRBD1. Germline V gene sequence: CDR1 SGHAT, CDR2 FQNNGV. The CDR3 is made up of 14 amino acids. V trimming: 2 bases; J trimming: 5 bases; junction bases outside the gene matches: 5. For the CDR3, the DNA is TGTGCCAGCAGCTTAACAGGGGTTAGTTATGGCTACACCTTC. Residues: CASSLTGVSYGYTF.

The V gene is TRBV5-1, the J gene TRBJ2-1; TRBD2 matches 10 bases. Germline CDR1 SGHRS, CDR2 YFSETQ. Trimming cost V 5 bases and J 6 bases; bases outside gene matches: 2. The CDR3 spans 13 residues. The CDR3 protein is CASRPSGSNEQFF. The CDR3, as DNA: TGCGCCAGCAGGCCTAGCGGGAGCAATGAGCAGTTCTTC.

The genes are TRBV18 and TRBJ1-1; D perhaps matches TRBD1 (5 bases). This CDR3 has 14 residues. Germline-derived CDR1 and CDR2 are KGHSH and LQKENI. V was cut by 6 bases and J by 0 bases, with 11 bases left in between. CDR3 sequence: CASSQGSMNTEAFF. DNA of the CDR3: TGTGCCAGCTCGCAGGGCAGTATGAACACTGAAGCTTTCTTT.

CDR3 protein: CASSTQPTGSGNTIYF. The CDR3 bases are TGCGCCAGCAGCACACAACCGACAGGGTCCGGAAACACCATATATTTT. The chain carries TRBV5-1 and TRBJ1-3, with 7 bases lining up with TRBD1. V lost 4 bases and J lost 4; bases outside the gene matches: 11. The CDR3 is made up of 16 amino acids. Germline values: CDR1 SGHRS, CDR2 YFSETQ. The full variable domain, with the rest looked up from reference TRBV5-1 and TRBJ1-3, is KAGVTQTPRYLIKTRGQQVTLSCSPISGHRSVSWYQQTPGQGLQFLFEYFSETQRNKGNFPGRFSGRQFSNSRSEMNVSTLELGDSALYLCASSTQPTGSGNTIYFGEGSWLTVV.

This chain uses TRBV4-3 with TRBJ1-1; D is unresolved. Per the germline V gene, CDR1 is LGHNA and CDR2 is YSLEER. Trimming took off 1 base at V and 3 bases at J, with 9 bases between the two ends. CDR3 length equals 14 residues. CDR3: CASSQVRVDTEAFF. The CDR3, as DNA: TGCGCCAGCAGCCAAGTTCGGGTCGACACTGAAGCTTTCTTT.

The rearrangement uses TRBV11-2 and TRBJ2-7; a possible D gene is TRBD2 (5 bases). The V end was cut by 1 base, the J end by 2 bases, with 9 bases between. Germline loops: CDR1 SGHAT, CDR2 FQNNGV. CDR3 length: 14 residues. For the CDR3, the DNA is TGTGCCAGCAGCTTAGGGACTTATACCTACGAGCAGTACTTC. Translating gives CASSLGTYTYEQYF.

In its sample, this clone was seen once. The chain joins TRBV21-1 to TRBJ2-3; TRBD2 was called by the table and not checked on the DNA. TRBV21-1 is a listed pseudogene. CDR3 length: 13 amino acids. This CDR3 reads CACVKRETDTQYF. In DNA, the CDR3 is TGTGCCTGTGTGAAGCGGGAGACAGATACGCAGTATTTT.

This chain connects TRBV18 to TRBJ2-5, with a tentative D call TRBD2 (6 bases). This CDR3 has 13 amino acids. Trimming took 5 bases from V and 4 from J, leaving 11 bases between them. Germline V gene lookup returns CDR1 KGHSH and CDR2 LQKENI. The CDR3 loop is CASSRTLAETQYF. CDR3 nucleotide sequence: TGTGCCAGCTCAAGGACACTAGCAGAGACCCAGTACTTC.

The rearrangement uses TRBV27 and TRBJ2-1; 11 nucleotides match TRBD2. Per the germline V gene, CDR1 is MNHEY and CDR2 is SMNVEV (reference sequence). The CDR3 is 16 amino acids. J gave up 10 bases and V 5 bases, and 13 bases lay outside the gene matches. The CDR3, as DNA: TGTGCCAGCAGTCCCCTAGCGGGAGGTCTGGGGGGGGAGCAGTTCTTC. It translates to CASSPLAGGLGGEQFF.

This clone is large (0.1 to 1%) in the sample. This chain links TRBV5-4 with TRBJ2-6; D ambiguous. This CDR3 contains 16 residues. CDR1 and CDR2 from the germline V gene are SGHNT and YYREEE (reference sequence). Between the trimmed V and J ends, which lost 4 bases and 0 bases, there was a span of 11 bases. The CDR3 spells CASSALPSSGANVLTF. The CDR3 region has the DNA TGTGCCAGCAGCGCCTTACCGAGCTCTGGGGCCAACGTCCTGACTTTC. Together with reference TRBV5-4 and TRBJ2-6, the CDR3 gives the full variable domain: ETGVTQSPTHLIKTRGQQVTLRCSSQSGHNTVSWYQQALGQGPQFIFQYYREEENGRGNFPPRFSGLQFPNYSSELNVNALELDDSALYLCASSALPSSGANVLTFGAGSRLTVL.

The chain carries TRBV4-1 and TRBJ2-7, with 10 bases identical to TRBD1. The CDR3 covers 15 residues. With V trimmed by 1 base and J by 7 bases, 7 bases remained unmatched. Germline values: CDR1 MGHRA, CDR2 YSYEKL. CDR3 region: CASSQVGTGVGEQYF. In DNA form, the CDR3 reads TGCGCCAGCAGCCAAGTGGGGACAGGGGTTGGGGAGCAGTACTTC.

The chain is built from TRBV28 and TRBJ2-2; TRBD2 matches 13 bases. With 2 bases clipped from V and 9 bases from J, the junction kept 6 bases outside the gene matches. The CDR3 covers 16 residues. CDR1 MDHEN and CDR2 SYDVKM come from the germline V gene. Here the CDR3 DNA reads TGTGCCAGCAGTTTACTTGGGACTAGCGGGGCGCGGGAGCTGTTTTTT. This codes for CASSLLGTSGARELFF.

The V call is TRBV25-1, the J call TRBJ2-2, with TRBD1 identical over 7 bases. Trimming removed 7 bases from V and 3 bases from J; junction bases left unmatched: 8. This CDR3 region has 15 residues. The germline gives CDR1 MGHDK, CDR2 SYGVNS. This chain's CDR3 is CASKMRGQDTGELFF. The CDR3 DNA sequence: TGTGCCAGCAAGATGAGGGGGCAAGACACCGGGGAGCTGTTTTTT.